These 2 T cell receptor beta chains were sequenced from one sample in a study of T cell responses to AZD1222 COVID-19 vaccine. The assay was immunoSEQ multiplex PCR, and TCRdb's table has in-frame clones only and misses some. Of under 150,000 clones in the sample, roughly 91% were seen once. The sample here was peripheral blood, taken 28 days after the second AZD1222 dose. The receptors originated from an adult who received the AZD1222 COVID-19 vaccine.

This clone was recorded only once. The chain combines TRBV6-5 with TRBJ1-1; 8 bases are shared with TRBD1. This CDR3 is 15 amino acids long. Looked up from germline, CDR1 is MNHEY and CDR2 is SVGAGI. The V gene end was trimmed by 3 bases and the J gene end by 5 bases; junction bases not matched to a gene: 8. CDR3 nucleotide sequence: TGTGCCAGCAGTTATGGGACAGGAATAGGAACTGAAGCTTTCTTT. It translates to CASSYGTGIGTEAFF.

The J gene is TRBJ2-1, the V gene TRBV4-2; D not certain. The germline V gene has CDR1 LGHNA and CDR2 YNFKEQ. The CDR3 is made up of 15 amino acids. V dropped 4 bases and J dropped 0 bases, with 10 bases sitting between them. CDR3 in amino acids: CASSPQEYSYNEQFF. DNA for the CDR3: TGTGCCAGCAGCCCCCAGGAGTACTCCTACAATGAGCAGTTCTTC.